Sequencing of this TCR beta chain was carried out in a study of immune heterogeneity within non-small cell lung tumors. This clonotype has at least ten counts. CDR3 of TCR beta was amplified by multiplex PCR that used 32 V and 13 J primers. MiXCR was run by TCRdb on the multiplex PCR reads, yielding one entry per CDR3 protein. The table shows 9,000 to 10,000 distinct CDR3 sequences, with approximately 34% occurring only once. Each sample used approximately 570 ng of genomic DNA from bulk tumor tissue. Multiple widely separated biopsies were taken from each primary tumor at surgery. Enrolled individuals presented with untreated, newly diagnosed non-small cell lung cancer and received curative surgery. The germline V and J ends were trimmed by 0 bases and 5 bases, with 11 bases remaining between them. From germline, CDR1 is SGHRS and CDR2 YFSETQ. This CDR3 contains 14 residues.

The receptor was derived from a man between 60 and 70 years old with non-small cell lung cancer. The rearrangement links TRBV5-1 to TRBJ1-2, with D perhaps TRBD1 (6 bases). Material for sequencing was lung tumor tissue. CDR3 region: CASSLGGGAYGYTF. Written as DNA, the CDR3 is TGCGCCAGCAGCTTGGGGGGGGGCGCATATGGCTACACCTTC.